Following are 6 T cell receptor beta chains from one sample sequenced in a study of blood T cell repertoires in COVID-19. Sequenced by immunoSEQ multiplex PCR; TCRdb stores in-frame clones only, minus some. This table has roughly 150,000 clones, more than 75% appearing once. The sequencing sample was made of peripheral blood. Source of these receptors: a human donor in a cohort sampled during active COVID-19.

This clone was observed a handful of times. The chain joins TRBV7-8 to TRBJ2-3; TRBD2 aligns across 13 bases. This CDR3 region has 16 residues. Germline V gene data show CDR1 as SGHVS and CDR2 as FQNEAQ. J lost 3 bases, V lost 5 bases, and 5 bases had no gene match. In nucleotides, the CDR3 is TGTGCCAGCAGCGGTACTAGCGGGAGGGCTACAGATACGCAGTATTTT. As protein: CASSGTSGRATDTQYF.

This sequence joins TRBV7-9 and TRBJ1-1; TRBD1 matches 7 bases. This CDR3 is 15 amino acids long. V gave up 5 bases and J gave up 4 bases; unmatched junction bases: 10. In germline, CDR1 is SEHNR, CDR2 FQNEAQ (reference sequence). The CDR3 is CASSRRQGWVTEAFF. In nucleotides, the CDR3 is TGTGCCAGCAGCCGACGACAGGGATGGGTCACTGAAGCTTTCTTT.

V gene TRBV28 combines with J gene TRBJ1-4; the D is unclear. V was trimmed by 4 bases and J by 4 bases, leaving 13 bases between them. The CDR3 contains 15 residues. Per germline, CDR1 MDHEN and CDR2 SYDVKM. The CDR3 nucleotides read TGTGCCAGCAGTTCCCCCTCGTTTATTAATGAAAAACTGTTTTTT. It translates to CASSSPSFINEKLFF.

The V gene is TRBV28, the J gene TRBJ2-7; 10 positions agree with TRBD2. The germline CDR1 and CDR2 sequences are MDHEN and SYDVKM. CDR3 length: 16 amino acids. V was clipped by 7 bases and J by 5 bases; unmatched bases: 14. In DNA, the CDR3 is TGTGCCAGCACCCTTCTAGCGGGAGCAGCTACCGACGAGCAGTACTTC. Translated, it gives CASTLLAGAATDEQYF. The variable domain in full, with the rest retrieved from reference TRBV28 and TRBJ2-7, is DVKVTQSSRYLVKRTGEKVFLECVQDMDHENMFWYRQDPGLGLRLIYFSYDVKMKEKGDIPEGYSVSREKKERFSLILESASTNQTSMYLCASTLLAGAATDEQYFGPGTRLTVT.

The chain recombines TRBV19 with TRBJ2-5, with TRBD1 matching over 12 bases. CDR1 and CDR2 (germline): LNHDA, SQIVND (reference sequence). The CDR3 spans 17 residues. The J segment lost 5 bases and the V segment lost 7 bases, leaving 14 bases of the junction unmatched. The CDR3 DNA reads TGTGCCAGTATCTCTAGCGGGACAGGGGGCTCCAAGGAGACCCAGTACTTC. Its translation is CASISSGTGGSKETQYF.

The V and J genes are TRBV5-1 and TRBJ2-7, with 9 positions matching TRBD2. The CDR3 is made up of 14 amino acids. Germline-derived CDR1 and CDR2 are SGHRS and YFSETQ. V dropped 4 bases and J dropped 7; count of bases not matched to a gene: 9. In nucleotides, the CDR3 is TGCGCCAGCAGCCCAAGCTCCCTAGCGGGGGAGCAGTACTTC. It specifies CASSPSSLAGEQYF.